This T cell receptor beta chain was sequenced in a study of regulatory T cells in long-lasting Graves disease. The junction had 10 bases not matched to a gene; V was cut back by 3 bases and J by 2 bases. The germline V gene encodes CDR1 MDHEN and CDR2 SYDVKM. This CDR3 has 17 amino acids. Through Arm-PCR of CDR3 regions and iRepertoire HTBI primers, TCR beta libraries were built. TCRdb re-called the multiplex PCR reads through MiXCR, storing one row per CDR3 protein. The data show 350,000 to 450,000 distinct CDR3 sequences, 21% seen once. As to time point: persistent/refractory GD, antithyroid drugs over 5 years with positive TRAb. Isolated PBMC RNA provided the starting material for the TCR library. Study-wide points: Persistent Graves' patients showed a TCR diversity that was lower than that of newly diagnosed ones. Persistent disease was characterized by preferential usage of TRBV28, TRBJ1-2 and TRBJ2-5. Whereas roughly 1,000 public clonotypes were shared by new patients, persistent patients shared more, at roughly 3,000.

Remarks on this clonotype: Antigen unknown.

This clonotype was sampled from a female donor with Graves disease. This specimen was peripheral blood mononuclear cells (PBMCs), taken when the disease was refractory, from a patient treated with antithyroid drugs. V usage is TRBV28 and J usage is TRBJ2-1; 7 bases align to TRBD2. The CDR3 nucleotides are TGTGCCAGCAGTTTCCCGGCGGCGGGAGAGGCCTACAATGAGCAGTTCTTC. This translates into CASSFPAAGEAYNEQFF.